The T cell receptor (beta chain) under discussion was sequenced for a study of CD8+ T cells in alopecia areata. Across the whole study: The drug, oral tofacitinib, was given to treated patients at 5 to 10 mg twice daily. The study gave tofacitinib for 6 to 18 months, then 6 months off drug. General study results and limits: Scalp lesions, especially in alopecia totalis/universalis, had higher clonality than normal scalp. The study also sequences resident alphabeta T cells of normal skin in scalp samples.

The V gene's germline CDR1 is MNHEY and CDR2 SMNVEV (reference sequence). Trimming at V came to 5 bases and at J to 1 base, leaving 10 bases not matched to a gene. The CDR3 sequence is 16 residues long. To note about this clone: Its antigen is unknown.

Treatment meaning: oral pan-JAK inhibitor, 5-10 mg twice daily. cDNA prepared by RNA extraction and subsequent reverse transcription served as the template for sequencing. Repertoires were generated with immunoSEQ multiplex PCR, while TCRdb's copy carries only in-frame clones and drops some. The data contain some 110,000 clones, 58% of them seen just once; the ten biggest clones take up just under 30%. This clonotype was sampled from a human donor with alopecia areata. The input for sequencing was CD8+ T cells sorted from blood, taken at week 4, from a patient treated with tofacitinib. The genes are TRBV27 and TRBJ2-5; 7 bases agree with TRBD1. CDR3 sequence reads: CASSPSTGTVQETQYF. The CDR3, as DNA: TGTGCCAGCAGTCCATCGACAGGGACCGTCCAAGAGACCCAGTACTTC.